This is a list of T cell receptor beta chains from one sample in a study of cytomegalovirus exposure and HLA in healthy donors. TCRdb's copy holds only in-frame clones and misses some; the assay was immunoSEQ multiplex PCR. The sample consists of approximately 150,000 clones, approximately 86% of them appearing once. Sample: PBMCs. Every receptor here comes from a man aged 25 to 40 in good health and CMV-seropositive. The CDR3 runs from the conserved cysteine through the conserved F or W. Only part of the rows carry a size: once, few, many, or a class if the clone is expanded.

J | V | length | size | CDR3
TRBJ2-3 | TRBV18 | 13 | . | CASSLRQQDTQYF
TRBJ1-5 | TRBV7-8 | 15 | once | CASSPGTGKEQPQHF
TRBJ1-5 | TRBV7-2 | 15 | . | CASSFGGGRDQPQHF
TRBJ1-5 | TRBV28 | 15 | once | CASSLRTGGNQPQHF
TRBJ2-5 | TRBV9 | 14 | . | CASSVGLIQETQYF
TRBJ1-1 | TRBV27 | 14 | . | CASSFGTVNTEAFF
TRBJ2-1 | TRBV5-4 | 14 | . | CASSFAGGRDEQFF
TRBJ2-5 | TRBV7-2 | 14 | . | CASSLGQGAETQYF
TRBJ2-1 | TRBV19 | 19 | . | CASSIHLGTVKGAYNEQFF
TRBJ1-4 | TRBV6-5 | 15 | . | CASRRDRNYNEKLFF
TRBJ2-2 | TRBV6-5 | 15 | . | CASSYGDRDVEELFF
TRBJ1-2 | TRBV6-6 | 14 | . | CASSYPTGNYGYTF
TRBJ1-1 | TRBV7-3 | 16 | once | CASSLGDRDMNTEAFF
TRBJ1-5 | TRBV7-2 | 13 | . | CASSLRGNQPQHF
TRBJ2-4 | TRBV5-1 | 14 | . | CASSSTGGTNIQYF
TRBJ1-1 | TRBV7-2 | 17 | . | CASSQTGTGFLYTEAFF
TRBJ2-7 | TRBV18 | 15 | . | CASSPTGGFSYEQYF
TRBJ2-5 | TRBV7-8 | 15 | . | CASSLTGSGSETQYF
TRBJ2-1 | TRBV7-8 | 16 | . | CASSLNPRGGASGQFF
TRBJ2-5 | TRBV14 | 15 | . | CASSPALVAQETQYF
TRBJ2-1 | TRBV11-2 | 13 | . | CASSLFELVNQFF
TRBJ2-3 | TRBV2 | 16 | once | CASSRGLAGATDTQYF
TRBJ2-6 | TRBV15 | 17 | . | CATSRDPRGLGANVLTF
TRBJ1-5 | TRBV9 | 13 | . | CASSVGGYQPQHF
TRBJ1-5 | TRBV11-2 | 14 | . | CASSLKGANQPQHF
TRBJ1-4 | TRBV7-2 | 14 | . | CASSSRRANEKLFF
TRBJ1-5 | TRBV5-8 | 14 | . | CASSLVRGRQPQHF
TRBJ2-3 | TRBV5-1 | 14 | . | CASSFGQDTDTQYF
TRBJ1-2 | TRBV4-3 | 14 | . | CASSPAHSSYGYTF
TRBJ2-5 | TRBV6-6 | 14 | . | CASSYSQSYETQYF
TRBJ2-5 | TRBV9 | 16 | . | CASGLAGGKYQETQYF
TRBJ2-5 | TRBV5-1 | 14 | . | CASSSGQGGKTQYF
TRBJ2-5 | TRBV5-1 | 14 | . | CASSLTGGIETQYF
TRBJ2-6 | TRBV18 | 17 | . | CASSPRSDSPGANVLTF
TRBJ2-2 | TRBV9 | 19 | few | CASSVDLRQRGGFTGELFF
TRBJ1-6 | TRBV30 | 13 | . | CAWSVDSNSPLHF
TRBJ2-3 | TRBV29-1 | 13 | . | CSAPGISTDTQYF
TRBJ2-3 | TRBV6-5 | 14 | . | CASSYSLATDTQYF
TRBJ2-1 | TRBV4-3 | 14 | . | CASSQAVGPGEQFF
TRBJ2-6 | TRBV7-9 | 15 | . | CASSPGVTGANVLTF
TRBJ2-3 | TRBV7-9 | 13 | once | CAIQELPTDTQYF
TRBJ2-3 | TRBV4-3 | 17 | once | CASSQRARGYSTDTQYF
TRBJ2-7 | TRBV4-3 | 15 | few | CASSQGFPGTYEQYF
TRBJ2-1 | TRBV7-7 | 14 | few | CASSLDFTYNEQFF
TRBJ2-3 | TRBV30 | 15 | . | CAWARVDRITDTQYF
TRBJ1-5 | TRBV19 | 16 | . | CASRRTWDKLNQPQHF
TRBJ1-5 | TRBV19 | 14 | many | CASSGTVPAVPQHF
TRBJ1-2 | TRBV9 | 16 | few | CASSAARGGRPYGYTF
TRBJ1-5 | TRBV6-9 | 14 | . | CASSPNDRGEPQHF
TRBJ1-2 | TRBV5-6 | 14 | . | CASSSLHPGDGYTF
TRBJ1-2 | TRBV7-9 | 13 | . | CASSLGAAAGYTF
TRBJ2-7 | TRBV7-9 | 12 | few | CASSHGSYEQYF
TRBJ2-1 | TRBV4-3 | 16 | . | CASSLLAGGGHNEQFF
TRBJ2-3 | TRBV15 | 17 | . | CATSRDPGTGDTDTQYF
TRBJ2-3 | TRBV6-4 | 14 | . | CATPAGGPTDTQYF
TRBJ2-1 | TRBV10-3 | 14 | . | CAIGGTTTYNEQFF